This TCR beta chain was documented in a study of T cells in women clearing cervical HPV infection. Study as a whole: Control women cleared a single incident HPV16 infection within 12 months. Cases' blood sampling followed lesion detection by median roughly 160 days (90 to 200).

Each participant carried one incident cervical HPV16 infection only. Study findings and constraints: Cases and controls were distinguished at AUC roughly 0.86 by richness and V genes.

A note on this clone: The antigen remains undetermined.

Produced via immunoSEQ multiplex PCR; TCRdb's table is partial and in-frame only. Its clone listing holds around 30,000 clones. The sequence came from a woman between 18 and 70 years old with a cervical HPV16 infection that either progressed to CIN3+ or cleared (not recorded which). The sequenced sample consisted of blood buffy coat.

The sequenced part of the CDR3 DNA is TGTGCTAGTGGTTTGGTACTGGGCAGGGGGCGCGAAATTGAA. Protein sequence: CASGLVLGRGREIE. The whole CDR3 reads CASGLVLGRGREIEAFF. This chain connects TRBV12-5 to TRBJ1-1; 8 positions agree with TRBD1. The DNA ends 3 residues before the CDR3 does, and the rest of the CDR3 is filled in from the germline J gene. This CDR3 region has 17 residues. Trimming at V came to 0 bases and at J to 7 bases, leaving 13 bases not matched to a gene. Looked up from germline, CDR1 is LGHNT and CDR2 is FRNRAP.